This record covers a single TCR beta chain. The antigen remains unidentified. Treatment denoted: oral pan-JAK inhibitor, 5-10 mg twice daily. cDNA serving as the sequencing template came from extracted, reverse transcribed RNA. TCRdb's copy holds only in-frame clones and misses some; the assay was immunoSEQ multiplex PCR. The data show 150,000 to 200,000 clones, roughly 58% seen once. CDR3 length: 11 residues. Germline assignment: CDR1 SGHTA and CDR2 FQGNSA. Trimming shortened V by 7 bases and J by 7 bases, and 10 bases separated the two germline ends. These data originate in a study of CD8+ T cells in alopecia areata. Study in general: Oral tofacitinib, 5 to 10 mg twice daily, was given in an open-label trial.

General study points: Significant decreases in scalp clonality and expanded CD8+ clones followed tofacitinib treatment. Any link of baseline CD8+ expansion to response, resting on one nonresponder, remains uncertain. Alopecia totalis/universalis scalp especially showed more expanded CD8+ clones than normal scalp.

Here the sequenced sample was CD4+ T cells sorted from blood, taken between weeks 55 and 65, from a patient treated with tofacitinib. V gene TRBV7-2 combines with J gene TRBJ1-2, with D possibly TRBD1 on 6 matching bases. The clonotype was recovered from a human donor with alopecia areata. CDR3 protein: CASNQGLGYTF. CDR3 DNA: TGTGCCAGCAACCAGGGGCTTGGCTACACCTTC.